One and the same sample provided the 5 T cell receptor beta chains below, sequenced in a study of shared clonotypes between healthy human individuals. The protocol was immunoSEQ multiplex PCR, while the TCRdb copy is restricted to in-frame clones and leaves out a portion. Of 2 million to 2.5 million clones in the sample, roughly 93% are singletons; the top ten hold about 0.34%. Sequencing input: naive CD4+ T cells from PBMCs. Subset meaning: CD45RA+ positively selected. Receptor source: a man younger than 35 in good health. Some clones in this sample may be carry-over from other donors' samples.

The chain employs TRBV7-3 and TRBJ2-1, with 10 bases lining up with TRBD2. The CDR3 is 15 amino acids. CDR1 is SGHTA, CDR2 FQGTGA, per germline. J was trimmed by 7 bases and V by 3 bases; bases with no gene match: 6. This chain's CDR3 is CASSLATSGKNEQFF. The CDR3 region has the DNA TGTGCCAGCAGCTTGGCCACTAGCGGGAAGAATGAGCAGTTCTTC. Drawing the rest from reference TRBV7-3 and TRBJ2-1, the complete variable domain is GAGVSQTPSNKVTEKGKYVELRCDPISGHTALYWYRQSLGQGPEFLIYFQGTGAADDSGLPNDRFFAVRPEGSVSTLKIQRTERGDSAVYLCASSLATSGKNEQFFGPGTRLTVL.

The chain joins TRBV7-9 to TRBJ2-1, with 12 bases fitting TRBD2. The CDR3 spans 16 residues. Germline CDR1 reads SEHNR; CDR2 reads FQNEAQ (reference sequence). V was clipped by 0 bases and J by 13 bases; unmatched bases: 10. The CDR3 coding sequence is TGTGCCAGCAGCTTAGCGGGGGCTAGCGGGAGGGCGGGACAGTTCTTC. It encodes CASSLAGASGRAGQFF.

Only one count was recorded for this clone. In DNA form, the CDR3 reads TGTGCCACCAAGGGGGCAACCTACGAGCAGTACTTC. This sequence encodes CATKGATYEQYF. The chain couples TRBV28 to TRBJ2-7; 7 bases match TRBD1. The germline CDR1 and CDR2 sequences are MDHEN and SYDVKM. J lost 2 bases, V lost 10 bases, and 5 bases had no gene match. The CDR3 runs to 12 residues.

This chain uses TRBV13 with TRBJ2-2, with D perhaps matching TRBD2 (6 bases). CDR1 is PRHDT, CDR2 FYEKMQ, per germline (reference sequence). Trimming took off 2 bases at V and 1 base at J, with 14 bases between the two ends. CDR3 length equals 17 residues. CDR3 coding DNA: TGTGCCAGCAGCTTATCGCTCGGGACTGTGAACACCGGGGAGCTGTTTTTT. This gives the protein CASSLSLGTVNTGELFF.

This clone came up once. Other DNA sequences of this sample code for an identical CDR3. The chain joins TRBV25-1 to TRBJ2-7; D is unclear. CDR1 and CDR2 (germline): MGHDK, SYGVNS. The CDR3 has 13 residues. The V end was cut by 1 base, the J end by 3 bases, with 7 bases between. CDR3 in DNA: TGTGCCAGCAGTGAATCTGGGTACTACGAGCAGTACTTC. Residues: CASSESGYYEQYF.